This is a list of T cell receptor beta chains from one sample in a study of a mutant IDH1 vaccine in newly diagnosed glioma. Sequencing was performed with immunoSEQ multiplex PCR; in TCRdb, only in-frame clones are kept and a portion is missing. The sample lists 60,000 or so clones, roughly 81% occurring once. These receptors have no known antigen. The material sequenced was PBMCs, taken from a glioma patient whose treatment included an IDH1 peptide vaccine. The origin of the receptors is a woman aged 40 to 49 with glioma. Some clones in this sample may be carry-over from other donors' samples. Each CDR3 is given without its conserved first and last residue. The order of the fields is V gene, J gene, CDR3 protein.

V gene: TRBV28; J gene: TRBJ2-1; CDR3 protein: ASRHGTTEQF
V gene: TRBV5-1; J gene: TRBJ1-2; CDR3 protein: ASSLGAGETNYGYT
V gene: TRBV5-4; J gene: TRBJ2-7; CDR3 protein: ASSEGGLAGGYEQY
V gene: TRBV5-1; J gene: TRBJ2-5; CDR3 protein: ASSLLGETQY
V gene: TRBV6-5; J gene: TRBJ1-2; CDR3 protein: ASSSPRQGGYGYT
V gene: TRBV18; J gene: TRBJ2-1; CDR3 protein: ASSPGTGETDEQF
V gene: TRBV25-1; J gene: TRBJ1-1; CDR3 protein: ASRATGVNTEAF
V gene: TRBV6-5; J gene: TRBJ1-2; CDR3 protein: ASSPQGEYGYT
V gene: TRBV11-2; J gene: TRBJ2-3; CDR3 protein: ASSRGVAASTDTQY
V gene: TRBV6-6; J gene: TRBJ2-1; CDR3 protein: ASSLAGGQNNEQF
V gene: TRBV9; J gene: TRBJ1-2; CDR3 protein: ASSVEIGGWYGYT
V gene: TRBV10-2; J gene: TRBJ1-2; CDR3 protein: ASSEPGGFYGYT
V gene: TRBV30; J gene: TRBJ2-3; CDR3 protein: AWSVGPGIRTDTQY
V gene: TRBV30; J gene: TRBJ1-1; CDR3 protein: AWSVLGDRAPGAF
V gene: TRBV4-1; J gene: TRBJ2-3; CDR3 protein: ASSQEAGGGDTQY
V gene: TRBV7-8; J gene: TRBJ2-2; CDR3 protein: ASSRLAGTGELF
V gene: TRBV21-1; J gene: TRBJ2-1; CDR3 protein: ASSASGRGGPNEQF